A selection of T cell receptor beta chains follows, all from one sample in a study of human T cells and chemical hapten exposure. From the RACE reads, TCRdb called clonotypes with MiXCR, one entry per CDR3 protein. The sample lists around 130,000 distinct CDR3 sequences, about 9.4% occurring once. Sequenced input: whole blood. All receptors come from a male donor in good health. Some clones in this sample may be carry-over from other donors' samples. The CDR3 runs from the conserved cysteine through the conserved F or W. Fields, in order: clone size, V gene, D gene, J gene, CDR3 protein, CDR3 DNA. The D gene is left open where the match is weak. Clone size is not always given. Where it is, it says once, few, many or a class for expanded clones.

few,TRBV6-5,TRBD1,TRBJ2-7,CASRTGSPYEQYF,TGTGCCAGCAGGACAGGGTCACCTTACGAGCAGTACTTC
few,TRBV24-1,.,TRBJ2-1,CATSDSQDPREQFF,TGTGCCACCAGTGATTCCCAGGACCCCCGAGAGCAGTTCTTC
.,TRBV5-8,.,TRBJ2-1,CASSFGLQGYNEQFF,TGTGCCAGCAGCTTTGGCCTTCAGGGGTACAATGAGCAGTTCTTC
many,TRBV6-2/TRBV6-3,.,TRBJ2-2,CASSEDRPLSTGELFF,TGTGCCAGCAGCGAAGACAGGCCTCTCAGCACCGGGGAGCTGTTTTTT
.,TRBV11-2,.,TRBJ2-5,CASSPLRGKREETQYF,TGTGCCAGCAGCCCCCTACGAGGGAAGCGAGAAGAGACCCAGTACTTC
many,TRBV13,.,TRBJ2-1,CASSLPGNEQFF,TGTGCCAGCAGCTTACCAGGGAATGAGCAGTTCTTC
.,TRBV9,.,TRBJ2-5,CASSEGADGGWETQYF,TGTGCCAGCAGCGAGGGCGCAGACGGAGGGTGGGAGACCCAGTACTTC
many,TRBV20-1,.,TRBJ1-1,CSASGGPDRTDAFF,TGCAGTGCTAGTGGAGGGCCCGACAGGACCGACGCTTTCTTT
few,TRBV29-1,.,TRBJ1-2,CSATVPEGYTF,TGCAGCGCCACGGTCCCCGAGGGCTACACCTTC
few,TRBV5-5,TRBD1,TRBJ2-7,CASSPTGQGTYEQYF,TGTGCCAGCAGCCCGACGGGACAGGGGACCTACGAGCAGTACTTC
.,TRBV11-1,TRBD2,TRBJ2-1,CASSPLAGGPYNEQFF,TGTGCCAGCAGCCCCTTAGCGGGAGGGCCCTACAATGAGCAGTTCTTC
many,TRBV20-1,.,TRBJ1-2,CSAKQGVYGYTF,TGCAGTGCTAAACAGGGCGTTTATGGCTACACCTTC
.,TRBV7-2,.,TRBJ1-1,CASSSEMVAFF,TGTGCCAGCAGCAGCGAGATGGTAGCTTTCTTT
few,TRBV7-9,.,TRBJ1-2,CASSLASGDGRRYTF,TGTGCCAGCAGCTTAGCGTCAGGGGACGGTAGGCGCTACACCTTC
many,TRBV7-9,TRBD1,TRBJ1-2,CASREDRVTTEVGYTF,TGTGCCAGCAGGGAAGACAGGGTTACCACCGAGGTCGGCTACACCTTC
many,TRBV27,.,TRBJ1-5,CASRPGPGQNQPQHF,TGTGCCAGCAGACCAGGACCAGGTCAAAATCAGCCCCAGCATTTT
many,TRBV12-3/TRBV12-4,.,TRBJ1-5,CASRSTGGNQPQHF,TGTGCCAGCCGTTCAACGGGGGGCAATCAGCCCCAGCATTTT
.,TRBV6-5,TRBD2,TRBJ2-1,CASRDLRTSGTYNEQFF,TGTGCCAGCAGGGACTTACGGACTAGCGGAACCTACAATGAGCAGTTCTTC
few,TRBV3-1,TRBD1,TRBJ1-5,CASSQDRGTDPNQPQHF,TGTGCCAGCAGCCAAGATCGTGGGACAGATCCCAATCAGCCCCAGCATTTT
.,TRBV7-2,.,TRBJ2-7,CASSPRGVSYEQYF,TGTGCCAGCAGCCCCCGGGGCGTCTCCTACGAGCAGTACTTC
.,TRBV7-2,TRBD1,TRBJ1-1,CASSSRQGMNTEAFF,TGTGCCAGCAGCTCACGACAGGGTATGAACACTGAAGCTTTCTTT
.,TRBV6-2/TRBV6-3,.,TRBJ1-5,CASSYRQANNQPQHF,TGTGCCAGCAGTTACAGACAGGCCAACAATCAGCCCCAGCATTTT
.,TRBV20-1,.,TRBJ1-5,CSASVGTTDFSNQPQHF,TGCAGTGCTAGCGTTGGGACGACAGACTTTAGCAATCAGCCCCAGCATTTT
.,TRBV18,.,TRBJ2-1,CASSPAHYNEQFF,TGTGCCAGCTCACCAGCGCATTACAATGAGCAGTTCTTC
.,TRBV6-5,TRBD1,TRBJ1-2,CASSYIGTGGDYGYTF,TGTGCCAGCAGTTACATAGGGACAGGGGGAGACTATGGCTACACCTTC
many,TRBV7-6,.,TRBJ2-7,CASSLAEGGPFYEQYF,TGTGCCAGCAGCTTAGCAGAAGGGGGGCCATTCTACGAGCAGTACTTC
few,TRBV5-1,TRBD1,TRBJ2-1,CASSLAGTAYNEQFF,TGCGCCAGCAGCTTGGCTGGGACAGCCTACAATGAGCAGTTCTTC
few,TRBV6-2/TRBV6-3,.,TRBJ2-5,CASRDAGPLETQYF,TGTGCCAGCAGGGATGCGGGGCCCTTGGAGACCCAGTACTTC
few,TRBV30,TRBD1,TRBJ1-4,CAWRQGVEKLFF,TGTGCCTGGAGACAGGGGGTTGAAAAACTGTTTTTT